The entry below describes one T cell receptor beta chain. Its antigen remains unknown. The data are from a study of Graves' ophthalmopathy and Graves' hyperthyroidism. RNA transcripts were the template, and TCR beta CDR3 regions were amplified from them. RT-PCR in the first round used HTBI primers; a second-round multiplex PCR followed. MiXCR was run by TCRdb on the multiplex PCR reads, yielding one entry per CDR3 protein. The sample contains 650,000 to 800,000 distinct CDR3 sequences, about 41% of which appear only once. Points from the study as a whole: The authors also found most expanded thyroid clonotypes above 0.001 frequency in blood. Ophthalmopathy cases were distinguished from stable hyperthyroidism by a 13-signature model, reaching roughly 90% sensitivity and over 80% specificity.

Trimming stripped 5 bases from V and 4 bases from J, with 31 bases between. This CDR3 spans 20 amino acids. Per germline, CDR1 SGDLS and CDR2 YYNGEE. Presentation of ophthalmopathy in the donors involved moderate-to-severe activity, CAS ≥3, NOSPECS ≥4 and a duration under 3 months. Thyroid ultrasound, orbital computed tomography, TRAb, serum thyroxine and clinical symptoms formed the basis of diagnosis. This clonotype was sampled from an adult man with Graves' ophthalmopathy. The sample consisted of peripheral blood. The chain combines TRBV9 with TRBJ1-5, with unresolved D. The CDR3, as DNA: TGTGCCAGCAGAGGTGGACGGGTACCTGAGGAATACTCTTATAATCAGCCCCAGCATTTT. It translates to CASRGGRVPEEYSYNQPQHF.